This TCR beta chain came from a study of chemoradiotherapy in HPV16-positive cancers (dated by TCRdb to between 2020 and 2023). Regarding the complete study: Candidate HPV-specific T-cell clones and common TCR motifs were defined through functional T-cell assays on cells from a couple of HPV16-positive patients. The study asked whether T-cell immunity against the HPV oncoproteins E6 and E7 changes during chemoradiotherapy and whether it affects survival. TCR repertoires from over 75 patients with HPV-related cancers were then used to track the candidate HPV-specific TCRs and motifs.

Notes on this clone: What antigen it recognizes has not been identified. No base qualities exist here, and no much larger clone lies one base off it.

Study-wide conclusions, independent of this receptor: Expansion of candidate HPV-specific clones and E7-related TCR motifs was observed in the tumor microenvironment during treatment, whereas no such expansion was observed for non-HPV-specific T cells. The functional definition of HPV-specific T cells was derived from only a couple of HPV16-positive patients, and the survival association was reported for HPV16-positive patients. In HPV16-positive patients, expansion of HPV-responsive T cells during chemoradiotherapy was found to be associated with improved recurrence-free survival.

The library relied on the immunoSEQ multiplex PCR assay. TCRdb re-hosts the immuneACCESS table, in-frame sequences only. Its copies lack some clones; in the studies checked, an unresolved V gene accounts for under half of them, and the cause for the rest is not known. The sample table lists about 29,000 clones, about 90% of them with a count of one. The top ten constitute approximately 22% of the sample. Because repertoires were sampled repeatedly during chemoradiotherapy, clonal expansion in the tumor microenvironment could be followed. The sequence came from a human donor with HPV-associated anogenital cancer. The specimen was blood, collected from a patient who underwent chemoradiotherapy.

The CDR3 amino acid sequence is: CAWSVTGGAYGYTF. In nucleotides, the sequence is TGTGCCTGGAGTGTGACAGGGGGCGCATATGGCTACACCTTC. Here the chain combines TRBV30 and TRBJ1-2, with 10 junctional bases fitting TRBD1. The CDR3 spans 14 residues, from the cysteine through the phenylalanine. Left in the record is the CDR3 DNA by itself, 42 bases read in frame from the first base. Trimmed from V: 0 bases; trimmed from J: 5 bases; junction bases lacking a gene match: 3. As encoded in the germline V gene (reference sequence), CDR1 is GTSNPN while CDR2 is SVGIG.